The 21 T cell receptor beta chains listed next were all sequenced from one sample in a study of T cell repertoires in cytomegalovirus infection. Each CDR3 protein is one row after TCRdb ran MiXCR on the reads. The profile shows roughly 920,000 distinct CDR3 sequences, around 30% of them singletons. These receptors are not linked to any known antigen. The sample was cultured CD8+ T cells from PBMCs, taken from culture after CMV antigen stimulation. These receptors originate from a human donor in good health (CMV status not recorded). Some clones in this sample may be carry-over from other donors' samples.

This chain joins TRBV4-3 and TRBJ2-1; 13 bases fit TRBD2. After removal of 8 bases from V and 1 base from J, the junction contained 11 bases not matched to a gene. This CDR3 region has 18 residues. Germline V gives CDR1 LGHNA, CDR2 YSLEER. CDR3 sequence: CASYGLAGATGSYNEQFF. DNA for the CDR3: TGCGCCAGCTACGGACTAGCGGGGGCCACAGGGTCCTACAATGAGCAGTTCTTC.

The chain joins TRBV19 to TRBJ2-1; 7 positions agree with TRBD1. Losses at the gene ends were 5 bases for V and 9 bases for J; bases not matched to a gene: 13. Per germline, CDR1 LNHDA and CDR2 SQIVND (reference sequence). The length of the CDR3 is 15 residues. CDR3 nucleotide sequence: TGTGCCAGTAGTTTCAGGGGACAGTTAGGTATTGAGCAGTTCTTC. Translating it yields CASSFRGQLGIEQFF.

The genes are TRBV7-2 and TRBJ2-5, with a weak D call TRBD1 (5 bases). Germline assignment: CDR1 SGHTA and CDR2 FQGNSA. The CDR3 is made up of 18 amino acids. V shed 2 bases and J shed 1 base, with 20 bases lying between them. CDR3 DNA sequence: TGTGCCAGCAGCTTATATCCCACTGAAGGGGCCTTCCAAGAGACCCAGTACTTC. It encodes CASSLYPTEGAFQETQYF. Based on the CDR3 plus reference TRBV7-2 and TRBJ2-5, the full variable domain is GAGVSQSPSNKVTEKGKDVELRCDPISGHTALYWYRQSLGQGLEFLIYFQGNSAPDKSGLPSDRFSAERTGGSVSTLTIQRTQQEDSAVYLCASSLYPTEGAFQETQYFGPGTRLLVL.

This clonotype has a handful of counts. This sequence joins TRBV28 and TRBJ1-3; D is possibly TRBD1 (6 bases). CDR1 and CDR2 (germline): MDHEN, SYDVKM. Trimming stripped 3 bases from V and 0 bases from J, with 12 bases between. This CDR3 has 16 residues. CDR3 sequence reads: CASSLENRASGNTIYF. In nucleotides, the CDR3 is TGTGCCAGCAGTTTGGAGAACAGGGCCTCTGGAAACACCATATATTTT.

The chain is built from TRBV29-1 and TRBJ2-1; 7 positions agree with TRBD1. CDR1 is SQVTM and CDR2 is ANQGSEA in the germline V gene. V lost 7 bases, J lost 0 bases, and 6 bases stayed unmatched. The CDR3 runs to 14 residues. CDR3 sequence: CSARGQPSYNEQFF. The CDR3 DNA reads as TGCAGCGCGAGGGGGCAGCCCTCCTACAATGAGCAGTTCTTC.

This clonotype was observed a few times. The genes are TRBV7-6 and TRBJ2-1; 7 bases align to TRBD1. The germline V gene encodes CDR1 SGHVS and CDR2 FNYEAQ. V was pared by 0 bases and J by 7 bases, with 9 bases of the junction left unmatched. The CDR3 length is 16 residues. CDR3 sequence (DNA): TGTGCCAGCAGCTTAGCGGGGCTTAGGGGGCTTAATGAGCAGTTCTTC. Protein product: CASSLAGLRGLNEQFF.

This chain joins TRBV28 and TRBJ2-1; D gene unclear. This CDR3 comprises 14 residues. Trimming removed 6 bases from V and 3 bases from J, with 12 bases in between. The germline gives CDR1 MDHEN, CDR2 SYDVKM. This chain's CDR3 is CASSDRVFYNEQFF. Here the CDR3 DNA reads TGTGCCAGCAGCGATAGGGTGTTCTACAATGAGCAGTTCTTC.

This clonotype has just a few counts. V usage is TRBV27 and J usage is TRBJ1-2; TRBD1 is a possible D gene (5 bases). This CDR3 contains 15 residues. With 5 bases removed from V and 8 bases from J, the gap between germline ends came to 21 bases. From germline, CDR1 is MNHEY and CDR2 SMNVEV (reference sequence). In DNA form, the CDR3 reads TGTGCCAGCAGTCCCTCTGGGGGACGACTAGGGGGCTACACCTTC. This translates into CASSPSGGRLGGYTF.

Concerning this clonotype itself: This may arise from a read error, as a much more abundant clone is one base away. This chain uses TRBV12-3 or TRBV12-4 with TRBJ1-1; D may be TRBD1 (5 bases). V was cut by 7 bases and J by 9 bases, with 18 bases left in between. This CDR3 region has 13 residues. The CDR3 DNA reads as TGTGCCAGCACCGACCGGGGCCCCTGGAAAGCTTTCTTT. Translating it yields CASTDRGPWKAFF.

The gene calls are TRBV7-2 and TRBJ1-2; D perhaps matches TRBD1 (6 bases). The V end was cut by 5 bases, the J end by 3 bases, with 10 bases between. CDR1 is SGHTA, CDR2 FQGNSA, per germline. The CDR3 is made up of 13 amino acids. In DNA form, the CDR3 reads TGTGCCAGCAGCGAGGACAGCTACTATGGCTACACCTTC. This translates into CASSEDSYYGYTF.

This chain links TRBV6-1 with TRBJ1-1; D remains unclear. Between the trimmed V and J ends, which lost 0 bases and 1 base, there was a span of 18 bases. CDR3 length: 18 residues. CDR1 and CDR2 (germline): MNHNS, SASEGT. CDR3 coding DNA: TGTGCCAGCAGTGAAGCTTCGATTCTCGGTAGTGGGAACACTGAAGCTTTCTTT. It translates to CASSEASILGSGNTEAFF.

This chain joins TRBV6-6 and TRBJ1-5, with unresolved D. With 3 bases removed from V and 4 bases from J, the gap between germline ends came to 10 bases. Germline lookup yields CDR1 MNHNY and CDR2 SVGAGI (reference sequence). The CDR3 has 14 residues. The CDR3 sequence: CASSYLAENQPQHF. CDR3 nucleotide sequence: TGTGCCAGCAGTTATCTGGCGGAAAATCAGCCCCAGCATTTT.

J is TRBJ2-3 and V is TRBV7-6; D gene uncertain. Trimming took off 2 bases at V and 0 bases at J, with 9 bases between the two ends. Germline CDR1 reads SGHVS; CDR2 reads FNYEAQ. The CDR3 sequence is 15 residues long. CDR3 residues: CASSLKRSSTDTQYF. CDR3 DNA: TGTGCCAGCAGCTTAAAGCGCTCTAGCACAGATACGCAGTATTTT. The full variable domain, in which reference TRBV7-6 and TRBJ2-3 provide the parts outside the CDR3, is GAGVSQSPRYKVTKRGQDVALRCDPISGHVSLYWYRQALGQGPEFLTYFNYEAQQDKSGLPNDRFSAERPEGSISTLTIQRTEQRDSAMYRCASSLKRSSTDTQYFGPGTRLTVL.

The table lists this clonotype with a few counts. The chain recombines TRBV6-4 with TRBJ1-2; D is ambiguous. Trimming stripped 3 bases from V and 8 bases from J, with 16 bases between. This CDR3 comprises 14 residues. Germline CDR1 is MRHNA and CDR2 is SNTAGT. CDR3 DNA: TGTGCCAGCAGTGAATCGGAACGTTTCGACGGCTACACCTTC. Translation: CASSESERFDGYTF.

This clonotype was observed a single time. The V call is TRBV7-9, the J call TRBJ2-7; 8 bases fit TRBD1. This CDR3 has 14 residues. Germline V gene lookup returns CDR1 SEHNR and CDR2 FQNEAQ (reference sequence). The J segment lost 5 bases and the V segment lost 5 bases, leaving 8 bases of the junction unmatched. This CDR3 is CASSPRDRIHEQYF. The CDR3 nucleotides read TGTGCCAGCAGCCCCCGGGACAGGATACACGAGCAGTACTTC.

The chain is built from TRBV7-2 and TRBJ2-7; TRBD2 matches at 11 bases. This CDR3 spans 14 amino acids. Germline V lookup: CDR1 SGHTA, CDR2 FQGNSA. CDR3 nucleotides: TGTGCCTGCAGATTAGCGGGGGGGCCCTACGAGCAGTACGTC. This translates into CACRLAGGPYEQYV.

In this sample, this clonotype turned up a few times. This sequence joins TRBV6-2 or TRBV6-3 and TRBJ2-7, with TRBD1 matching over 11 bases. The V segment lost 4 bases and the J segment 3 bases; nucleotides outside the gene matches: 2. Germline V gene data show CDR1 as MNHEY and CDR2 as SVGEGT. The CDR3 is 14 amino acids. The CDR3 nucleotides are TGTGCCAGCAGTTGGGGGACAGGGGGCTACGAGCAGTACGTC. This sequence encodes CASSWGTGGYEQYV.

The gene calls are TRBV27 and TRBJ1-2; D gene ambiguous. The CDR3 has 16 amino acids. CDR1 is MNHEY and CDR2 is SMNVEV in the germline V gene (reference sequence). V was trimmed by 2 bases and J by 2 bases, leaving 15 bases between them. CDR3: CASSLISSTGNYGYTF. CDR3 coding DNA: TGTGCCAGCAGTTTAATCTCTTCGACGGGAAACTATGGCTACACCTTC.

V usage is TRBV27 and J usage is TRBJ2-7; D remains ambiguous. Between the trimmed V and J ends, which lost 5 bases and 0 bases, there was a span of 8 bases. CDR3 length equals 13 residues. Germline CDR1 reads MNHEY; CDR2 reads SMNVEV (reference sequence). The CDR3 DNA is TGTGCCAGCAGTCTCACCCCCTCCTACGAGCAGTACGTC. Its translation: CASSLTPSYEQYV.

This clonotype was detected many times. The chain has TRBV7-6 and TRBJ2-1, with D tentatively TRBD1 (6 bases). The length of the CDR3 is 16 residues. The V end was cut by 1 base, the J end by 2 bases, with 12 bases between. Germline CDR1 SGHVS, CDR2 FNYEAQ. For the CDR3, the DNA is TGTGCCAGCAGCTTAGACAGGGCTCTAACCTACAATGAGCAGTTCTTC. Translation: CASSLDRALTYNEQFF.

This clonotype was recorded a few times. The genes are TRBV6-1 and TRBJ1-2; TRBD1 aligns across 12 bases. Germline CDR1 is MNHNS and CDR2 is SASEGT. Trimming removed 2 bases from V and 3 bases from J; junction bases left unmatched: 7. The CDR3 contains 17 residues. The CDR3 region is CASSETWDRGPDYGYTF. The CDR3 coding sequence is TGTGCCAGCAGTGAAACATGGGACAGGGGGCCAGACTATGGCTACACCTTC.